This entry describes one T cell receptor (beta chain). Its antigen is not known. The record originates from a study of vaccination and CD4 T cells after COVID-19. Whole-study context: Two of the convalescents were Hispanic, and convalescents were six males and four females. Findings and caveats of the study: The authors identified 304 of 307 vaccine-specific clones in convalescent patients as spike mono-reactive.

The CDR3 is 12 amino acids. Between the trimmed V and J ends, which lost 6 bases and 9 bases, there was a span of 18 bases. The V gene's germline CDR1 is DFQATT and CDR2 SNEGSKA (reference sequence). Treatment of the sample: approximately nine-day PBMC culture with coronavirus spike peptide pools or control peptides (ViraFEST assay). Oncomine TCR Beta short-read sequencing was applied to DNA from cultured CD4+ T cells. The template was genomic DNA from cultured CD4+ T cells. TCRdb processed the PCR reads anew with MiXCR; each CDR3 protein has one entry. The top ten hold under 20% of the sample, which has approximately 4,100 distinct CDR3 sequences, 13% to 15% seen once.

This chain joins TRBV20-1 and TRBJ2-7; tentative D call: TRBD1 (5 bases). The specimen was CD4+ T cells from blood, cultured in vitro. The receptor's source is a human donor who had recovered from COVID-19. CDR3 loop: CSAGRATHGQYF. The CDR3 DNA reads TGCAGTGCCGGCAGGGCAACCCACGGGCAGTACTTC.